This T cell receptor (beta chain) was sequenced during a study of cytomegalovirus exposure and HLA in healthy donors. Findings of the study overall: Later work associated 16,951 TCR beta sequences with HLA alleles at 0.05 false discovery rate.

Vbeta (60) and Jbeta (13) primers were used in the PCR. Repertoires were generated with immunoSEQ multiplex PCR, while TCRdb's copy carries only in-frame clones and drops some. Its clone listing holds roughly 200,000 clones. In germline, CDR1 is MDHEN, CDR2 SYDVKM. V gave up 3 bases and J gave up 5 bases; unmatched junction bases: 7. The CDR3 is 14 amino acids. Comments on this clone: No antigen is known for it.

The chain has TRBV28 and TRBJ2-7, with 7 bases matching TRBD2. This sequence was found in a girl aged 2-9 years in good health and CMV-seropositive. Sequencing used PBMCs. CDR3 amino acids: CASSLGRAGDEQYF. CDR3 nucleotides: TGTGCCAGCAGTTTGGGGAGGGCCGGGGACGAGCAGTACTTC.